This TCR beta chain was identified during a study of blood T cell repertoires in COVID-19. Across the study: T cells, B-cell-depleted T cells, or PBMCs provided the cDNA or gDNA that served as material.

Trimming took 3 bases from V and 9 from J, leaving 22 bases between them. Germline V gene data show CDR1 as SGHDT and CDR2 as YYEEEE. CDR3 length: 16 residues. Authors' data handling: The assay estimated nucleated cells by amplifying reference gene primers. Clones were read by immunoSEQ multiplex PCR, and TCRdb kept only the in-frame ones, dropping some. Clone size and the V and J calls come from that table; the DNA yielded D and trimming. The sample lists about 51,000 clones, 70% to 90% occurring once. The V call is TRBV5-6, the J call TRBJ2-4; D might be TRBD2 (6 bases). The sample consisted of peripheral blood. This sequence was found in a man aged 80 or over with active COVID-19. CDR3 region: CASSSLGLAEFGIQYF. In DNA form, the CDR3 reads TGTGCCAGCAGCTCCCTGGGGTTAGCGGAGTTTGGCATTCAGTACTTC.